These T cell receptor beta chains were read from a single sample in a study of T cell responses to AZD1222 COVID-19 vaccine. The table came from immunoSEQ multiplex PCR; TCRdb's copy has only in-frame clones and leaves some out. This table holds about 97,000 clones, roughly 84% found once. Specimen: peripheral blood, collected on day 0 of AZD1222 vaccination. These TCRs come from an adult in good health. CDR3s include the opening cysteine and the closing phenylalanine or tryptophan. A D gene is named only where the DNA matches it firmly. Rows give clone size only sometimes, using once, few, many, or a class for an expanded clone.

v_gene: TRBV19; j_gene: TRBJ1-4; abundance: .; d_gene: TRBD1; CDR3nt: TGTGCCAGTAAGAGACAGGGGAGTGTGCGGACTAATGAAAAACTGTTTTTT; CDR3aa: CASKRQGSVRTNEKLFF
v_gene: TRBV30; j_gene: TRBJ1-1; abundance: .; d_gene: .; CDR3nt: TGTGCCTGGGTGAACACGGGGAACACTGAAGCTTTCTTT; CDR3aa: CAWVNTGNTEAFF
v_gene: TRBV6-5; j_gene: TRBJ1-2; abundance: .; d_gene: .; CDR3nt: TGTGCCAGCGAGAGAGGGGCACAAGGCTACACCTTC; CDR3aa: CASERGAQGYTF
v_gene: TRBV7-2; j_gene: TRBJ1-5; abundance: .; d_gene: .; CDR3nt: TGTGCCAGCAGCCTAGGGGCGTCAGGGTTCCTTGGGCATTTT; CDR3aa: CASSLGASGFLGHF
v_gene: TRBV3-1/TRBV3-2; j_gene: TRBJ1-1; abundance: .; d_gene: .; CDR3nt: TGTGCCAGCAGCCAAGAGAGGGTGAACACTGAAGCTTTCTTT; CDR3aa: CASSQERVNTEAFF
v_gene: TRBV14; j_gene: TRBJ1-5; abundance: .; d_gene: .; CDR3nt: TGTGCCAGCAGCCAAGACAGCAATCAGCCCCAGCATTTT; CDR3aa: CASSQDSNQPQHF
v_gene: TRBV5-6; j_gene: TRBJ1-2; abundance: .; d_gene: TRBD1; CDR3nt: TGTGCCAGCAGCTACCCGGACAGGGGAAACTATGGCTACACCTTC; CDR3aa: CASSYPDRGNYGYTF
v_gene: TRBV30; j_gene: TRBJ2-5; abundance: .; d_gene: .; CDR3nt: TGTGCCTGGAGTGGTAAGGGCCTACTTCAAGAGACCCAGTACTTC; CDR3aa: CAWSGKGLLQETQYF
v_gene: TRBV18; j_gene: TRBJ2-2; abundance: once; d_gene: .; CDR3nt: TGTGCCAGCTCCCCTGGCTCTGCTAACACCGGGGAGCTGTTTTTT; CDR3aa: CASSPGSANTGELFF
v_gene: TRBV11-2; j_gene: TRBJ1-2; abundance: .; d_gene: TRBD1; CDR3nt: TGTGCCAGCAGCCGAGATTCAGGGGGCTATGGCTACACCTTC; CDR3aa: CASSRDSGGYGYTF
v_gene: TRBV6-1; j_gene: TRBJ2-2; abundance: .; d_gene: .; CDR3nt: TGTGCCAGCAGCCCTCCTACCGGGGAGCTGTTTTTT; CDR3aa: CASSPPTGELFF
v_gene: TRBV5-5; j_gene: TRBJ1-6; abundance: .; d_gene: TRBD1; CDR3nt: TGTGCCAGCAGCTTGGGGGACAGCACCTATAATTCACCCCTCCACTTT; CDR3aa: CASSLGDSTYNSPLHF
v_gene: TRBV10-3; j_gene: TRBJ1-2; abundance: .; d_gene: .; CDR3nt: TGTGCCATCAGTGAGGGGGTTAGTGGCTACACCTTC; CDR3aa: CAISEGVSGYTF
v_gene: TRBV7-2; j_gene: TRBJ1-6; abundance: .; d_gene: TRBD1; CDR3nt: TGTGCCAGCAGCTTAGGTTCAGGGGGATCACCCCTCCACTTT; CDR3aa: CASSLGSGGSPLHF
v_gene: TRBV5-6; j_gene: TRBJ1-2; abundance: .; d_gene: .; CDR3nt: TGTGCCAGCAGCTTGGATGAGAGAGTCTATGGCTACACCTTC; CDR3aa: CASSLDERVYGYTF
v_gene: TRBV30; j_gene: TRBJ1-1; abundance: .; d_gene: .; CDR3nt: TGTGCCTGGAGACGGGGAAACACTGAAGCTTTCTTT; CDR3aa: CAWRRGNTEAFF
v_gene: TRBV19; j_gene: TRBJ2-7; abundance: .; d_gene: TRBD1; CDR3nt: TGTGCCAGTAGGGGACAGCTATCCTACGAGCAGTACTTC; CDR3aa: CASRGQLSYEQYF
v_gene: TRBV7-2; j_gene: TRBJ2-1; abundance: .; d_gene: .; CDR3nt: TGTGCCAGCAGCCTAGGGGGGCGGGGGCAGTTCTTC; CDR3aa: CASSLGGRGQFF
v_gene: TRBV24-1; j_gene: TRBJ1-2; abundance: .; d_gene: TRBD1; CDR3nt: TGTGCCACCAACACAGGGACAGGGCGAGGCTACACCTTC; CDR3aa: CATNTGTGRGYTF
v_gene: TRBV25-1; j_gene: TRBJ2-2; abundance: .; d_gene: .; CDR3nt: TGTGCCAGCAGTGACGAACGGATACCGAACACCGGGGAGCTGTTTTTT; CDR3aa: CASSDERIPNTGELFF
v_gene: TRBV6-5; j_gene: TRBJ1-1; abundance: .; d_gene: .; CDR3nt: TGTGCCAGCAGGACGGGAGGTCAGGGGAACACTGAAGCTTTCTTT; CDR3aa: CASRTGGQGNTEAFF
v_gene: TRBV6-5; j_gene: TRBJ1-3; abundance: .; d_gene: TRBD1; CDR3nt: TGTGCCAGCAGCCGGGACAGGGATGCGGGAAACACCATATATTTT; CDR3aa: CASSRDRDAGNTIYF
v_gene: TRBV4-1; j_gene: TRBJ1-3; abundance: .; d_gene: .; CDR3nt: TGCGCCAGCAGCCAAGTGGGGGGTAGGGCTGGAAACACCATATATTTT; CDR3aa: CASSQVGGRAGNTIYF
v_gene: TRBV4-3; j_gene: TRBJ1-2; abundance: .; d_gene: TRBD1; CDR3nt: TGCGCCAGCAGCCAGGACGGGACAGTTCAATATGGCTACACCTTC; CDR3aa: CASSQDGTVQYGYTF
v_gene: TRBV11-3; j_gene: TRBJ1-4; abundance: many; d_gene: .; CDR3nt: TGTGCCAGCAGCTTAGATGTCGGGGGAGTTGAAAAACTGTTTTTT; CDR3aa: CASSLDVGGVEKLFF
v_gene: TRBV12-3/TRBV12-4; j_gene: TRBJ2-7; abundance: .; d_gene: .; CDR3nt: TGTGCCAGCAGTTTTGCGGGGTCCTACGAGCAGTACTTC; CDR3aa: CASSFAGSYEQYF
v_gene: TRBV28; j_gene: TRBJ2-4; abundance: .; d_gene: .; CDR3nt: TGTGCCAGCAGAGCATTCGTCGCCAAAAACATTCAGTACTTC; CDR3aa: CASRAFVAKNIQYF
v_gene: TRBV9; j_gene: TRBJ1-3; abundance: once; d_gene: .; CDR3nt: TGTGCCAGCAGCGTAAGTTGGGACACCATATATTTT; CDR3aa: CASSVSWDTIYF
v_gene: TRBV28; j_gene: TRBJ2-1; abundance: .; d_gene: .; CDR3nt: TGTGCCAGCAGTTTAGGCGGTCCCGACAGACCGTTCTTC; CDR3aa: CASSLGGPDRPFF
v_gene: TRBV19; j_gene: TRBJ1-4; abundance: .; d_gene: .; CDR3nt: TGTGCCAGTAGTAACCCAGGGACCGATAATGAAAAACTGTTTTTT; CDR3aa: CASSNPGTDNEKLFF
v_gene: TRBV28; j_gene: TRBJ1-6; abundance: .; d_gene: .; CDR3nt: TGTGCCAGCAGTTCTCACACCGCTAACTCCTATAATTCACCCCTCCACTTT; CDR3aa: CASSSHTANSYNSPLHF
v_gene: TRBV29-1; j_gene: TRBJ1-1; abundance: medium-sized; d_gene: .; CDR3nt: TGCAGCGTTGAGTGGGAGGAAGCTTTCTTT; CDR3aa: CSVEWEEAFF
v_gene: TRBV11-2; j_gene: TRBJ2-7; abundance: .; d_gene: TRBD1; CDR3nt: TGTGCCAGCAGCTTGATAGGACAGGCTAGCTCCTACGAGCAGTACTTC; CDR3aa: CASSLIGQASSYEQYF